The 24 T cell receptor beta chains in this list originate from one sample, sequenced in a study of shared clonotypes between healthy human individuals. Only in-frame clones appear in the TCRdb table, and some are missing; sequencing was by immunoSEQ multiplex PCR. The sample lists hundreds of thousands of clones; around 72% were seen once. Sequenced material: memory CD4+ T cells sorted from blood. Specified subset: CD45RA-negative fraction. The receptors were gathered from a young woman in good health.

In DNA form, the CDR3 reads TGTGCCAGCAGCTTAGCGATGACAGGCGGAGTTAATGAAAAACTGTTTTTT. Its translation is CASSLAMTGGVNEKLFF. This chain links TRBV7-3 with TRBJ1-4; weak D call: TRBD1 (6 bases). Trimming removed 2 bases at V and 4 bases at J, with 17 bases between. Germline lookup yields CDR1 SGHTA and CDR2 FQGTGA. The CDR3 covers 17 residues.

The genes are TRBV27 and TRBJ2-7; D possibly uses TRBD1 or TRBD2 (5 bases each). V was shortened by 8 bases and J by 2 bases, with 10 bases between the two germline ends. Looked up from germline, CDR1 is MNHEY and CDR2 is SMNVEV (reference sequence). CDR3 size: 12 residues. The CDR3 protein is CASRDRAYEQYF. CDR3 coding DNA: TGTGCCAGCCGGGACCGCGCCTACGAGCAGTACTTC.

The chain employs TRBV5-4 and TRBJ1-2; 9 bases are a match to TRBD1. Trimming cost V 3 bases and J 0 bases; bases outside gene matches: 6. The V gene's germline CDR1 is SGHNT and CDR2 YYREEE (reference sequence). This CDR3 spans 16 amino acids. DNA for the CDR3: TGTGCCAGCAGCTCGGGACAGGGTGAGGCTAACTATGGCTACACCTTC. Its protein is CASSSGQGEANYGYTF.

The sample holds many counts of this clone. This chain connects TRBV29-1 to TRBJ2-5; TRBD1 matches at 10 bases. Germline trimming cut 6 bases from V and 5 bases from J; bases unmatched to any gene: 9. The CDR3 extends over 14 amino acids. CDR1 and CDR2 (germline): SQVTM, ANQGSEA. The CDR3 DNA sequence: TGCAGCGTCTCAAGCCCGGACAGGGGGGAGACCCAGTACTTC. Protein product: CSVSSPDRGETQYF.

The chain is built from TRBV2 and TRBJ2-3, with a weak D call TRBD2 (6 bases). Per germline, CDR1 SNHLY and CDR2 FYNNEI. Trimming removed 7 bases from V and 2 bases from J, with 13 bases in between. The CDR3 spans 14 residues. CDR3 in amino acids: CASTWTGVTDTQYF. The CDR3, as DNA: TGTGCCAGCACTTGGACGGGAGTCACAGATACGCAGTATTTT.

The chain has TRBV5-1 and TRBJ2-7, with D possibly being TRBD2 (6 bases). The germline CDR1 and CDR2 sequences are SGHRS and YFSETQ. The CDR3 covers 13 residues. The V end lost 4 bases, the J end lost 4 bases, and 12 bases lay between the germline ends. This chain's CDR3 is CASSPTSFYEQYF. In DNA form, the CDR3 reads TGCGCCAGCAGCCCTACTAGCTTTTACGAGCAGTACTTC.

Concerning this clone: At one end, the junction sequence differs from germline, possibly due to a read error. The rearrangement links TRBV7-4 to TRBJ2-7, with D hard to call. Germline CDR1 reads SGHVT; CDR2 reads SQSDAQ. The CDR3 spans 10 residues. DNA of the CDR3: TGTGCCAGCAGCAACCGGCGACGGGACTTC. Translating gives CASSNRRRDF.

J is TRBJ2-5 and V is TRBV28; D unclear. Germline loops: CDR1 MDHEN, CDR2 SYDVKM. Deletions cut 5 bases from V and 0 bases from J, with 16 bases between. The CDR3 is made up of 16 amino acids. The CDR3 nucleotides are TGTGCCAGCAGTACCCAGAAACCACATAACCAAGAGACCCAGTACTTC. It encodes CASSTQKPHNQETQYF.

Worth noting for this clone: This probably arose from a read error, given a far larger clone one base away. This chain joins TRBV7-8 and TRBJ2-5; TRBD2 aligns across 7 bases. The CDR3 is made up of 14 amino acids. Germline loops: CDR1 SGHVS, CDR2 FQNEAQ. In DNA form, the CDR3 reads TGTGCCAGCAGCTTTGTAACGGGAGGAGAGGCCCAGTACTTC. Its translation is CASSFVTGGEAQYF.

V usage is TRBV28 and J usage is TRBJ2-3; D is undetermined. V was cut by 3 bases and J by 1 base, with 8 bases left in between. This CDR3 comprises 14 residues. Germline values: CDR1 MDHEN, CDR2 SYDVKM. The DNA of the CDR3 is TGTGCCAGCAGTTTTTCTCAACGCACAGATACGCAGTATTTT. It translates to CASSFSQRTDTQYF.

Only one count was recorded for this clone. The chain has TRBV11-2 and TRBJ2-7, with D perhaps TRBD1 (6 bases). CDR1 SGHAT and CDR2 FQNNGV come from the germline V gene. The CDR3 contains 14 residues. V lost 3 bases to trimming and J lost 1 base, with 10 bases between them. In DNA form, the CDR3 reads TGTGCCAGCAGCTTTAGTGGACAGTCCTACGAGCAGTACTTC. It codes for CASSFSGQSYEQYF.

The J gene is TRBJ2-6, the V gene TRBV2; 10 positions match TRBD2. The ends lost 6 bases at V and 0 bases at J; junction bases unmatched: 5. The germline gives CDR1 SNHLY, CDR2 FYNNEI. The CDR3 totals 17 residues. The CDR3 DNA sequence: TGTGCCAGCAGCGCACTAGCGGGGAGCTCTGGGGCCAACGTCCTGACTTTC. This sequence encodes CASSALAGSSGANVLTF.

The gene calls are TRBV27 and TRBJ2-1; unclear D gene. With 7 bases removed from V and 9 bases from J, the gap between germline ends came to 13 bases. This CDR3 spans 12 amino acids. Germline V gene sequence: CDR1 MNHEY, CDR2 SMNVEV (reference sequence). CDR3 amino acids: CASKGPWGEQFF. The CDR3 coding sequence is TGTGCCAGCAAGGGCCCGTGGGGTGAGCAGTTCTTC.

This chain uses TRBV5-4 with TRBJ2-7, with 10 bases matching TRBD1. The length of the CDR3 is 13 residues. Trimming at V came to 3 bases and at J to 6 bases, leaving 3 bases not matched to a gene. Germline loops: CDR1 SGHNT, CDR2 YYREEE (reference sequence). The CDR3: CASSWDRGGEQYF. CDR3 nucleotides: TGTGCCAGCAGCTGGGACAGGGGAGGCGAGCAGTACTTC.

This clone was picked up one time. The gene calls are TRBV29-1 and TRBJ2-7, with D uncertain. Between the trimmed V and J ends, which lost 3 bases and 8 bases, there was a span of 11 bases. The germline CDR1 and CDR2 sequences are SQVTM and ANQGSEA. CDR3 length: 11 residues. The CDR3 reads CSVESDVKQYF. The DNA of the CDR3 is TGCAGCGTTGAGTCCGATGTCAAGCAGTACTTC.

This clone showed up just a few times. The chain uses TRBV19 and TRBJ1-2, with D perhaps TRBD1 (5 bases). Trimming shortened V by 7 bases and J by 1 base, and 13 bases separated the two germline ends. The CDR3 consists of 14 residues. CDR1 is LNHDA, CDR2 SQIVND, per germline (reference sequence). The chain's CDR3 is CASTYPGNNYGYTF. The CDR3 DNA sequence: TGTGCCAGTACCTACCCAGGGAATAACTATGGCTACACCTTC.

The chain has TRBV6-1 and TRBJ2-7; TRBD1 aligns across 9 bases. The CDR3 is 15 amino acids. Germline V gene lookup returns CDR1 MNHNS and CDR2 SASEGT. The junction had 6 bases not matched to a gene; V was cut back by 6 bases and J by 0 bases. CDR3 bases: TGTGCCAGCAGCCCCAGACAGGGGGTCTCCTACGAGCAGTACTTC. Its protein product is CASSPRQGVSYEQYF.

The J gene is TRBJ2-2, the V gene TRBV30; D uncertain. V was pared by 4 bases and J by 3 bases, with 6 bases between. The CDR3 totals 12 residues. CDR1 is GTSNPN and CDR2 is SVGIG in the germline V gene (reference sequence). The CDR3 reads CAWTVHTGELFF. In nucleotides, the CDR3 is TGTGCCTGGACTGTTCACACCGGGGAGCTGTTTTTT.

DNA of the CDR3: TGCGCCAGCAGCCCCAAACCCAAGACAGGGGGCGACTATGGCTACACCTTC. The encoded protein is CASSPKPKTGGDYGYTF. The V call is TRBV5-1, the J call TRBJ1-2; 10 bases agree with TRBD1. The trim removed 4 bases at V and 3 bases at J, leaving 12 bases unmatched. CDR1 SGHRS and CDR2 YFSETQ come from the germline V gene. This CDR3 is built from 17 residues.

The gene calls are TRBV7-9 and TRBJ1-1, with TRBD1 matching 7 bases. The CDR3 has 14 amino acids. Germline V lookup: CDR1 SEHNR, CDR2 FQNEAQ (reference sequence). With 6 bases clipped from V and 4 bases from J, the junction kept 8 bases outside the gene matches. CDR3 protein: CASRPTGLGTEAFF. As DNA, the CDR3 is TGTGCCAGCAGACCGACAGGGTTGGGCACTGAAGCTTTCTTT.

The V gene is TRBV19, the J gene TRBJ1-5; perhaps TRBD1 as D (5 bases). Trimming removed 6 bases at V and 5 bases at J, with 11 bases between. The CDR3 has 13 amino acids. The germline V gene has CDR1 LNHDA and CDR2 SQIVND (reference sequence). CDR3 region: CASSRVGDQPQHF. The CDR3 region has the DNA TGTGCCAGTAGCAGGGTTGGCGATCAGCCCCAGCATTTT.

This clone has just one count. The chain is built from TRBV27 and TRBJ1-5; D gene uncertain. V was cut by 0 bases and J by 6 bases, with 12 bases left in between. The CDR3 loop spans 15 amino acids. In germline, CDR1 is MNHEY, CDR2 SMNVEV (reference sequence). The chain's CDR3 is CASSLSIWRFQPQHF. CDR3 bases: TGTGCCAGCAGTTTATCGATATGGCGGTTTCAGCCCCAGCATTTT.

DNA of the CDR3: TGCGCCAGCAGCCAAGGTTGGGGGCCGTGGGATACGCAGTATTTT. It is translated as CASSQGWGPWDTQYF. The chain has TRBV4-1 and TRBJ2-3; weak D call: TRBD1 (6 bases). V shed 1 base and J shed 6 bases, with 14 bases lying between them. Germline CDR1 is MGHRA and CDR2 is YSYEKL. The CDR3 runs to 15 residues.

There are a few counts of this clone. The chain recombines TRBV7-2 with TRBJ2-7; 11 nucleotides align to TRBD2. V lost 8 bases to trimming and J lost 6 bases; unmatched junction nucleotides: 6. Germline V gene data show CDR1 as SGHTA and CDR2 as FQGNSA. The CDR3 has 13 amino acids. This CDR3 reads CASAAGTSGEQYF. The CDR3 nucleotides are TGTGCCAGCGCCGCCGGGACTAGCGGCGAGCAGTACTTC.